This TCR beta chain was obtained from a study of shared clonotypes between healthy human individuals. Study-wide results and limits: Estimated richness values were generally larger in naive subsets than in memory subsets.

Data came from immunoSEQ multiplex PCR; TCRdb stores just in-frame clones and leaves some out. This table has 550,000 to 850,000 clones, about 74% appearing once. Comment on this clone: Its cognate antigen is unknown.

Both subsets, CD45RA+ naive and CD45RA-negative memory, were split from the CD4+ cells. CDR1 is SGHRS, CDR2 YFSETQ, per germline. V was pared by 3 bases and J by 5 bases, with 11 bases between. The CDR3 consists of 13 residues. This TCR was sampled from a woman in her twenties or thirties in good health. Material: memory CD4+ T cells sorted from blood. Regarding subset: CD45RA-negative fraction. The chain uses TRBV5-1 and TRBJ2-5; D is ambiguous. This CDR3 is CASSSQVVETQYF. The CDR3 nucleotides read TGCGCCAGCAGCTCACAAGTAGTCGAGACCCAGTACTTC.